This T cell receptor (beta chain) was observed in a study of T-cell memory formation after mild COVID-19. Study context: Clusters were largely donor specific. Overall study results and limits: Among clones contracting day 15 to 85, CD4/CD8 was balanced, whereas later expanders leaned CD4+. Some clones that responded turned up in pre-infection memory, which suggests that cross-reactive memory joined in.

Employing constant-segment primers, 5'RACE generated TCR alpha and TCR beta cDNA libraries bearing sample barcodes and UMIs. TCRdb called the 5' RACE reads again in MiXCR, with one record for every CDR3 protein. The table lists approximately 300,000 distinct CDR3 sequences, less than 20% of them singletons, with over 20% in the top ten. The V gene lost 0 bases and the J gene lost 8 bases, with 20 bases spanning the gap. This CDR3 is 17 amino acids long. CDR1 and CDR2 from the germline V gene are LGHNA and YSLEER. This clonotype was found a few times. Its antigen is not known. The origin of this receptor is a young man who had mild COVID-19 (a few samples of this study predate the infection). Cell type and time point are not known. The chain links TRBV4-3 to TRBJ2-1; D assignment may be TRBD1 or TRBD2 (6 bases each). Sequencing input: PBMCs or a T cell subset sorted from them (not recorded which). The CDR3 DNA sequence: TGCGCCAGCAGCCAAGAACTCAAAATCGGGGGCCGGGATGAGCAGTTCTTC. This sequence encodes CASSQELKIGGRDEQFF.